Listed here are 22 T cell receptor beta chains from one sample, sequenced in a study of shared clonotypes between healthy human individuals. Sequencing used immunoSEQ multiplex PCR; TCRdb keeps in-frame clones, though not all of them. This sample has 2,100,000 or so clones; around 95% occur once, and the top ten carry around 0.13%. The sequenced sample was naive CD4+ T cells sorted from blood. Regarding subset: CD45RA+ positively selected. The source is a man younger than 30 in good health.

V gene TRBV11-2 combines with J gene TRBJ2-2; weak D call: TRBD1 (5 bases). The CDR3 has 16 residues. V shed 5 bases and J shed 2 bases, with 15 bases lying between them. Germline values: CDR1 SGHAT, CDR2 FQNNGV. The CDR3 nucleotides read TGTGCCAGCAGCCTTACTCTAGGGGTTAACACCGGGGAGCTGTTTTTT. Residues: CASSLTLGVNTGELFF.

The CDR3 spells CASSLLPESNTIYF. The CDR3, as DNA: TGTGCCAGCAGTTTACTTCCCGAGTCGAACACCATATATTTT. The chain joins TRBV6-6 to TRBJ1-3; D gene unclear. Trimming shortened V by 4 bases and J by 7 bases, and 14 bases separated the two germline ends. Germline CDR1 reads MNHNY; CDR2 reads SVGAGI (reference sequence). The CDR3 covers 14 residues.

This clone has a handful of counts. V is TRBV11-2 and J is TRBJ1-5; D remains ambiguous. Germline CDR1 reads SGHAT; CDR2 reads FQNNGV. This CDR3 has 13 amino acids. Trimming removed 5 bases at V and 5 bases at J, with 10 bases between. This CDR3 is CASSTDRDQPQHF. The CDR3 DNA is TGTGCCAGCAGCACCGACCGCGATCAGCCCCAGCATTTT.

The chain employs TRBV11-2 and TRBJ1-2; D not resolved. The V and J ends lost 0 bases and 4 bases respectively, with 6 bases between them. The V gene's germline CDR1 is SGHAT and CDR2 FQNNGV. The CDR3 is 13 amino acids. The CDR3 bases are TGTGCCAGCAGCTTAGACCACGTCTATGGCTACACCTTC. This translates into CASSLDHVYGYTF.

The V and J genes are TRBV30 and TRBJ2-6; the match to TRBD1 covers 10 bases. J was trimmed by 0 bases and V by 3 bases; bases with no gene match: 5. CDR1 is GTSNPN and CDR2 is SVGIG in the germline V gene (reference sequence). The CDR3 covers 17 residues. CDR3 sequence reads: CAWRGTGDRSGANVLTF. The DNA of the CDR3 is TGTGCCTGGAGGGGGACAGGGGATCGCTCTGGGGCCAACGTCCTGACTTTC.

The CDR3 DNA sequence: TGTGCCAGCAGTTTCGGGGGACTAGCGGTTACAAATGAGCAGTTCTTC. This gives the protein CASSFGGLAVTNEQFF. The chain combines TRBV27 with TRBJ2-1; 11 nucleotides line up with TRBD2. Germline V gives CDR1 MNHEY, CDR2 SMNVEV (reference sequence). J gave up 7 bases and V 3 bases, and 8 bases lay outside the gene matches. The CDR3 length is 16 residues.

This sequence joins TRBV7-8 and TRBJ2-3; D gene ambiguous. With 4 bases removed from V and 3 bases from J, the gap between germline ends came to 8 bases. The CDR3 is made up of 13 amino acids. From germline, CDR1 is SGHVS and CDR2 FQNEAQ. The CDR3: CASSSVRTDTQYF. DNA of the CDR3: TGTGCCAGCAGCTCTGTCCGGACAGATACGCAGTATTTT.

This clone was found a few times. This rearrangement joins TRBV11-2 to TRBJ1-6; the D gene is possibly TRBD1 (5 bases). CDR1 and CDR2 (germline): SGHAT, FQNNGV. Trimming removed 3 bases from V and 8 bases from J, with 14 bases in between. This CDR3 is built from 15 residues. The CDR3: CASSFGGKSDSPLHF. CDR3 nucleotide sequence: TGTGCCAGCAGCTTTGGGGGTAAGAGTGATTCACCCCTCCACTTT.

Written as DNA, the CDR3 is TGTGCCAGCTATACAGTGAACACTGAAGCTTTCTTT. It translates to CASYTVNTEAFF. The chain combines TRBV6-1 with TRBJ1-1; no clear D. The CDR3 has 12 amino acids. Germline V gene sequence: CDR1 MNHNS, CDR2 SASEGT. Trimming left V 8 bases short and J 0 bases short, with 7 bases between.

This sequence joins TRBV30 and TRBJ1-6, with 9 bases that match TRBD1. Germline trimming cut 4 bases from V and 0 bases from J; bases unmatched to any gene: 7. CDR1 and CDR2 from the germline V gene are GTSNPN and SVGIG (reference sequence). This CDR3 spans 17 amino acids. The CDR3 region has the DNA TGTGCCTGGAACGCCGCGACAGGGGGCTCCTATAATTCACCCCTCCACTTT. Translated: CAWNAATGGSYNSPLHF. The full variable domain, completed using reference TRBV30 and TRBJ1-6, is SQTIHQWPATLVQPVGSPLSLECTVEGTSNPNLYWYRQAAGRGLQLLFYSVGIGQISSEVPQNLSASRPQDRQFILSSKKLLLSDSGFYLCAWNAATGGSYNSPLHFGNGTRLTVT.

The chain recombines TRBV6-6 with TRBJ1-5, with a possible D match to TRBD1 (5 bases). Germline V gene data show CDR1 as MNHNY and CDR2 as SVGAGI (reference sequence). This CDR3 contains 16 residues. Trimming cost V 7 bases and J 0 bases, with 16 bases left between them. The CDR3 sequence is CASIIGGTYSNQPQHF. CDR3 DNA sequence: TGTGCCAGCATTATCGGGGGGACTTATAGCAATCAGCCCCAGCATTTT.

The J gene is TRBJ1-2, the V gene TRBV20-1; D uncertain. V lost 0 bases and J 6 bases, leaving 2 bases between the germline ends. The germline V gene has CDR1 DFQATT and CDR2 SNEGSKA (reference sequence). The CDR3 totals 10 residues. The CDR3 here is CSARDDGYTF. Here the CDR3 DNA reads TGCAGTGCTAGAGATGATGGCTACACCTTC.

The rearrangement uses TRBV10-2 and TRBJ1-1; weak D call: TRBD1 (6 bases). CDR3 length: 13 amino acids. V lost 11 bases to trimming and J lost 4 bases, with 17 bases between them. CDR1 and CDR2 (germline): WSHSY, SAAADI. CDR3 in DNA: TGCGCCGGTGGCCAACAGGGAGGCACTGAAGCTTTCTTT. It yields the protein CAGGQQGGTEAFF.

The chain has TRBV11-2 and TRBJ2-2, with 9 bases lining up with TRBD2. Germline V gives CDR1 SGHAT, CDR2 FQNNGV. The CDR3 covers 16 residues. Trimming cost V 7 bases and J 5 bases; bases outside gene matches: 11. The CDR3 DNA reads TGTGCCAGCATTACCCCGGCGGGGGGGTCTACCGGGGAGCTGTTTTTT. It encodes CASITPAGGSTGELFF.

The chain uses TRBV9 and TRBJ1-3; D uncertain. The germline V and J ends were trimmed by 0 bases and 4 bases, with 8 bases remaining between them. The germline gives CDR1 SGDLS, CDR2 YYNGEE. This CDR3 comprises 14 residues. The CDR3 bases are TGTGCCAGCAGCGTAGTAGGGCCCGGAAACACCATATATTTT. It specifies CASSVVGPGNTIYF.

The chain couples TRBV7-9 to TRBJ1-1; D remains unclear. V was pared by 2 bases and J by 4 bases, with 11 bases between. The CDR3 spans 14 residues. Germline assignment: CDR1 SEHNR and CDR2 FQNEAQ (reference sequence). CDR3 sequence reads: CASSLQEIVTEAFF. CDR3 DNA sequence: TGTGCCAGCAGCTTACAGGAGATTGTCACTGAAGCTTTCTTT.

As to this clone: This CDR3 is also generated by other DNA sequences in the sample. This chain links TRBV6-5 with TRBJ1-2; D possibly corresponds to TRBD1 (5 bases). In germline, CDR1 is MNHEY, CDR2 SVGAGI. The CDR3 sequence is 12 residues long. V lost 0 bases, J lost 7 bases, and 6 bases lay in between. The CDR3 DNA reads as TGTGCCAGCAGTTACTCCACAGGTGGCTACACCTTC. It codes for CASSYSTGGYTF.

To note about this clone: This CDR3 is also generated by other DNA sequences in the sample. As DNA, the CDR3 is TGCGCCAGCAGCTTGGGGGGTCCGTACGAGCAGTACTTC. Residues: CASSLGGPYEQYF. This chain uses TRBV5-1 with TRBJ2-7; no definite D call. Germline-derived CDR1 and CDR2 are SGHRS and YFSETQ. V gave up 0 bases and J gave up 4 bases, with 8 bases separating them. The CDR3 runs 13 residues. The full variable domain, in which reference TRBV5-1 and TRBJ2-7 provide the parts outside the CDR3, is KAGVTQTPRYLIKTRGQQVTLSCSPISGHRSVSWYQQTPGQGLQFLFEYFSETQRNKGNFPGRFSGRQFSNSRSEMNVSTLELGDSALYLCASSLGGPYEQYFGPGTRLTVT.

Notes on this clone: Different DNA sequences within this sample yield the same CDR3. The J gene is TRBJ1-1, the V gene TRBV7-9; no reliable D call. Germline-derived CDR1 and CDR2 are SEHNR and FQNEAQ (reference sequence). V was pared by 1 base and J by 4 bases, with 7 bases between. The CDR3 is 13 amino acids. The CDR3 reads CASSLGVGTEAFF. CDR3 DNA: TGTGCCAGCAGCTTAGGAGTGGGCACTGAAGCTTTCTTT.

The CDR3 is CASTAPRGSTDTQYF. In nucleotides, the CDR3 is TGCGCCAGCACCGCCCCCAGGGGTAGCACAGATACGCAGTATTTT. The rearrangement uses TRBV5-1 and TRBJ2-3; D is perhaps TRBD1 (6 bases). There are 15 residues in the CDR3. The germline V gene has CDR1 SGHRS and CDR2 YFSETQ. Between the trimmed V and J ends, which lost 6 bases and 0 bases, there was a span of 14 bases. The full variable domain, in which reference TRBV5-1 and TRBJ2-3 provide the parts outside the CDR3, is KAGVTQTPRYLIKTRGQQVTLSCSPISGHRSVSWYQQTPGQGLQFLFEYFSETQRNKGNFPGRFSGRQFSNSRSEMNVSTLELGDSALYLCASTAPRGSTDTQYFGPGTRLTVL.

The DNA of the CDR3 is TGTGCCAGCAGCTCGGGACAGGGGGCGGAAGGCTACACCTTC. Residues: CASSSGQGAEGYTF. The chain carries TRBV6-1 and TRBJ1-2; TRBD1 matches at 12 bases. Germline V CDR1 and CDR2: MNHNS, SASEGT. The V gene end was trimmed by 6 bases and the J gene end by 8 bases; junction bases not matched to a gene: 7. The CDR3 is 14 amino acids.

Here the CDR3 DNA reads TGTGCCAGCAGCCCGACAGGGGGCGAGCAGTACTTC. Its translation: CASSPTGGEQYF. The chain links TRBV7-9 to TRBJ2-7, with TRBD1 identical over 9 bases. The CDR3 runs 12 residues. Per germline, CDR1 SEHNR and CDR2 FQNEAQ (reference sequence). V was pared by 5 bases and J by 6 bases, with 2 bases of the junction left unmatched.